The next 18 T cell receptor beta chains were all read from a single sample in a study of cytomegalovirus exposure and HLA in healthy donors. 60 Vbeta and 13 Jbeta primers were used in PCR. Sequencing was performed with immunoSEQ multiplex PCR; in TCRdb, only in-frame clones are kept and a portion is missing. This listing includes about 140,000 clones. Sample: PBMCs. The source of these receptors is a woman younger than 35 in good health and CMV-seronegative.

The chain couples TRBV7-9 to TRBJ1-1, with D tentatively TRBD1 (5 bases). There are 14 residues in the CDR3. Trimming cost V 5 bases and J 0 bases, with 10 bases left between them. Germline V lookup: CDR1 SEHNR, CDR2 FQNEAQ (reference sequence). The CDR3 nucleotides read TGTGCCAGCAGCCGCCAGGGCCTGAACACTGAAGCTTTCTTT. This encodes CASSRQGLNTEAFF.

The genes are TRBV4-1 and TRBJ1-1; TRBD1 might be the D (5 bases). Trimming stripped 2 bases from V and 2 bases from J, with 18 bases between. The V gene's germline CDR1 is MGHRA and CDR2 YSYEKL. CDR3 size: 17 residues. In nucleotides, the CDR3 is TGCGCCAGCAGCCAAAAAGGTAGCGGGGGATATAACACTGAAGCTTTCTTT. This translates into CASSQKGSGGYNTEAFF.

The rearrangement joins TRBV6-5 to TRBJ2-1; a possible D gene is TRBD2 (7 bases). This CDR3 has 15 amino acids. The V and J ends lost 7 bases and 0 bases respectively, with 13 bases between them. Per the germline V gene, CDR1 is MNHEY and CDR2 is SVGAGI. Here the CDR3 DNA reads TGTGCCAGCACTAAGCGGGACATCTCCTACAATGAGCAGTTCTTC. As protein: CASTKRDISYNEQFF.

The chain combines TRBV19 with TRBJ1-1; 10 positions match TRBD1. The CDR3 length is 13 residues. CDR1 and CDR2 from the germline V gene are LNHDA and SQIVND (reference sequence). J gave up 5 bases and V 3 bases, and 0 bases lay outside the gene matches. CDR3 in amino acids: CASSMDRGTEAFF. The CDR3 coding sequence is TGTGCCAGTAGTATGGACAGGGGGACTGAAGCTTTCTTT. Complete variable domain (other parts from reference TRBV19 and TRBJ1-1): DGGITQSPKYLFRKEGQNVTLSCEQNLNHDAMYWYRQDPGQGLRLIYYSQIVNDFQKGDIAEGYSVSREKKESFPLTVTSAQKNPTAFYLCASSMDRGTEAFFGQGTRLTVV.

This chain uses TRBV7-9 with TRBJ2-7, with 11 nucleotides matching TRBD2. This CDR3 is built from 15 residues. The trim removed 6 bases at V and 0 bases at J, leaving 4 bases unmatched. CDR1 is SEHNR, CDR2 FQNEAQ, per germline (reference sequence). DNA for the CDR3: TGTGCCAGCAGTCTAGCGGGAGGCCGCTCCTACGAGCAGTACTTC. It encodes CASSLAGGRSYEQYF.

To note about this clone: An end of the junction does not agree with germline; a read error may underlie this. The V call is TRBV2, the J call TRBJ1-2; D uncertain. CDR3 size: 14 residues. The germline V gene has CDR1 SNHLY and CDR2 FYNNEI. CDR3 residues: CASSEQGLDYGYTF. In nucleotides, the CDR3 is TGTGCCAGCAGTGAACAAGGGTTAGACTATGGATACACCTTC.

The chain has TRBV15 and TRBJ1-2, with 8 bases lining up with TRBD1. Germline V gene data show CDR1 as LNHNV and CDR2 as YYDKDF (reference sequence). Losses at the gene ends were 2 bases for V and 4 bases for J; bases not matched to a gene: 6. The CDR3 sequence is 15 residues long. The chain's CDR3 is CATSRPPGTGYGYTF. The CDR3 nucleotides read TGTGCCACCAGCAGACCTCCCGGGACAGGCTATGGCTACACCTTC.

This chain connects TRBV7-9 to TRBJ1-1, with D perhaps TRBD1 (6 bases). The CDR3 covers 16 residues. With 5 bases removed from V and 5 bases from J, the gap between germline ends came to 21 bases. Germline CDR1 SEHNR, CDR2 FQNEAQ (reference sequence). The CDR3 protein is CASSHRVALSKTEAFF. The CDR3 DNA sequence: TGTGCCAGCAGCCACAGGGTGGCCCTTAGTAAGACTGAAGCTTTCTTT.

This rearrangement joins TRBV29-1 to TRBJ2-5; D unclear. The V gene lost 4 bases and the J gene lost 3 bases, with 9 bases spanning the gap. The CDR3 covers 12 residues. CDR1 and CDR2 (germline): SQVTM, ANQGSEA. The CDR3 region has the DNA TGCAGCGTTGTAAATCCCGAAGAGACCCAGTACTTC. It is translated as CSVVNPEETQYF.

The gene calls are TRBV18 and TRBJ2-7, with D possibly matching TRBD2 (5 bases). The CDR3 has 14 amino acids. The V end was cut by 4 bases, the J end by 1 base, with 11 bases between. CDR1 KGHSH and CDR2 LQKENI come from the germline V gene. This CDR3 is CASSQDPGSYEQYV. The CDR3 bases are TGTGCCAGCTCACAGGATCCGGGGTCCTACGAGCAGTACGTC.

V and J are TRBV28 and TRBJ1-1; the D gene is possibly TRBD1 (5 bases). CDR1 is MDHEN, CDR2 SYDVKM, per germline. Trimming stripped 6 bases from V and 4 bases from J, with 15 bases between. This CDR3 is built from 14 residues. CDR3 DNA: TGTGCCAGCAGGGGGCGGGGGGAGGCCACTGAAGCTTTCTTT. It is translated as CASRGRGEATEAFF.

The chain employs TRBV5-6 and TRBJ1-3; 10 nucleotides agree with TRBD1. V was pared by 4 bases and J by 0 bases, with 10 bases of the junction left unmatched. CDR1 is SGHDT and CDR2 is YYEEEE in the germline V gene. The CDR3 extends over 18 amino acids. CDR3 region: CASSLGTGASNSGNTIYF. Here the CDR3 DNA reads TGTGCCAGCAGCCTTGGGACAGGGGCGAGTAACTCTGGAAACACCATATATTTT.

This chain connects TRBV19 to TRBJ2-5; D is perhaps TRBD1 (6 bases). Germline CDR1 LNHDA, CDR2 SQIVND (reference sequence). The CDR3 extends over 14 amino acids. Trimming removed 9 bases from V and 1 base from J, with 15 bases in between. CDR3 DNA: TGTGCCAGCACGGAAAGAGGGGGCCAAGAGACCCAGTACTTC. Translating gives CASTERGGQETQYF. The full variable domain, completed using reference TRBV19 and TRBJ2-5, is DGGITQSPKYLFRKEGQNVTLSCEQNLNHDAMYWYRQDPGQGLRLIYYSQIVNDFQKGDIAEGYSVSREKKESFPLTVTSAQKNPTAFYLCASTERGGQETQYFGPGTRLLVL.

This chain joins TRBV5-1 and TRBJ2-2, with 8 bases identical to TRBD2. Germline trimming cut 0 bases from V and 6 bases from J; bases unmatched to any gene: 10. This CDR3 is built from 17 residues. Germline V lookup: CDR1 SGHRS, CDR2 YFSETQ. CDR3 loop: CASSLGPLREVPGELFF. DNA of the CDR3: TGCGCCAGCAGCTTGGGCCCTTTGCGGGAGGTGCCCGGGGAGCTGTTTTTT.

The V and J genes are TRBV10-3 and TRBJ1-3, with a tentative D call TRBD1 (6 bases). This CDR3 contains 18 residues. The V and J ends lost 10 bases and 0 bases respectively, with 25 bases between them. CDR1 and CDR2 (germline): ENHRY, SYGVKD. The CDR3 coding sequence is TGTGCCACCACCTTAGGTACAGGGCTAGGGAGCTCTGGAAACACCATATATTTT. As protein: CATTLGTGLGSSGNTIYF.

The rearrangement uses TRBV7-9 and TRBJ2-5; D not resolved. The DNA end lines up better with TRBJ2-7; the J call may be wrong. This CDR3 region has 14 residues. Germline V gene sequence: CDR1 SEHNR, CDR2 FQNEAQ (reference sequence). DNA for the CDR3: TGTGCCAGCAGCTTACGCCCGGACTCCTACGAGCAGTACTTC. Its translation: CASSLRPDSYEQYF.

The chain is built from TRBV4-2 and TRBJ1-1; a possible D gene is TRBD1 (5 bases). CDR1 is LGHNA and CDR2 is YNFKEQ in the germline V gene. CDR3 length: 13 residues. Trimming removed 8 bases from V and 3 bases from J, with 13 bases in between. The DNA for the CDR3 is TGTGCCAGCGGTGGACATCTGGACACTGAAGCTTTCTTT. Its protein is CASGGHLDTEAFF.

CDR3 in DNA: TGTGCCAGTAGTATAGAGATTACTAGTAACTATGGCTACACCTTC. This codes for CASSIEITSNYGYTF. The genes are TRBV19 and TRBJ1-2; no reliable D call. CDR1 LNHDA and CDR2 SQIVND come from the germline V gene (reference sequence). This CDR3 has 15 amino acids. The V end was cut by 0 bases, the J end by 1 base, with 9 bases between.